This T cell receptor beta chain was sequenced during a study of CD8 T cells in Susac syndrome. Reverse transcription of roughly 0.5 to 1 ug RNA was carried out with random hexamers. The method of amplification for TCR beta CDR3 was immunoSEQ multiplex PCR, covering 54 Vbeta and 13 Jbeta. Using its own MiXCR run on the immunoSEQ multiplex PCR reads, TCRdb lists one record per CDR3 protein. The table shows around 280,000 distinct CDR3 sequences, with approximately 90% occurring only once. V was trimmed by 4 bases and J by 7 bases, leaving 23 bases between them. The CDR3 covers 16 residues. Germline V CDR1 and CDR2: SEHNR, FQNEAQ (reference sequence).

Sequencing was done on a sample of CD4+ T cells from PBMCs. The receptor was isolated from a human donor with multiple sclerosis. V usage is TRBV7-9 and J usage is TRBJ2-7; D is unresolved. CDR3 DNA: TGTGCCAGCAGCTCTATGTCGGTCCCGGGCCCCGTGGAGCAGTACTTC. It translates to CASSSMSVPGPVEQYF.